Following are 9 T cell receptor beta chains from one sample sequenced in a study of T cell repertoires in cytomegalovirus infection. TCRdb used MiXCR to reprocess the reads, holding one entry per CDR3 protein. The sample includes over 300,000 distinct CDR3 sequences, around a tenth of them seen just once. The sample was PBMCs. These receptors were obtained from a human donor in good health (CMV status not recorded). Some clones in this sample may be carry-over from other donors' samples.

At least ten counts were recorded for this clonotype. This chain joins TRBV7-2 and TRBJ2-4; D unclear. The germline V gene has CDR1 SGHTA and CDR2 FQGNSA. The V end lost 4 bases, the J end lost 8 bases, and 9 bases lay between the germline ends. The CDR3 contains 12 residues. CDR3 sequence reads: CASSSHQDIQYF. The DNA of the CDR3 is TGTGCCAGCAGCTCCCATCAGGACATTCAGTACTTC.

This clonotype was counted many times. J is TRBJ2-1 and V is TRBV2; D gene ambiguous. V dropped 6 bases and J dropped 7 bases, with 10 bases sitting between them. Germline V gives CDR1 SNHLY, CDR2 FYNNEI. The CDR3 sequence is 12 residues long. CDR3 sequence reads: CASRSVRNEQFF. CDR3 coding DNA: TGTGCCAGCAGGAGCGTTAGGAATGAGCAGTTCTTC.

This clonotype occurred a few times. This rearrangement joins TRBV11-3 to TRBJ2-5; 8 bases map to TRBD1. V dropped 4 bases and J dropped 3; count of bases not matched to a gene: 7. CDR3 length: 15 residues. The germline gives CDR1 SGHNT, CDR2 YENEEA. CDR3 in DNA: TGTGCCAGCAGCTCCGGACAGGGAAAAAAAGAGACCCAGTACTTC. Its translation: CASSSGQGKKETQYF. The full variable domain, with the rest looked up from reference TRBV11-3 and TRBJ2-5, is EAGVVQSPRYKIIEKKQPVAFWCNPISGHNTLYWYLQNLGQGPELLIRYENEEAVDDSQLPKDRFSAERLKGVDSTLKIQPAELGDSAVYLCASSSGQGKKETQYFGPGTRLLVL.

This clonotype was detected many times. J is TRBJ1-3 and V is TRBV12-3 or TRBV12-4, with no clear D. Trimming stripped 6 bases from V and 2 bases from J, with 14 bases between. The CDR3 sequence is 15 residues long. CDR3 in amino acids: CASRISGGPGNTIYF. In nucleotides, the CDR3 is TGTGCCAGCAGGATAAGTGGAGGGCCTGGAAACACCATATATTTT.

This chain links TRBV7-8 with TRBJ2-7; 11 bases line up with TRBD1. There are 15 residues in the CDR3. Losses at the gene ends were 1 base for V and 6 bases for J; bases not matched to a gene: 5. Germline V CDR1 and CDR2: SGHVS, FQNEAQ. The CDR3 is CASSLGGTGGAEQYF. CDR3 in DNA: TGTGCCAGCAGCTTAGGGGGGACAGGGGGGGCCGAGCAGTACTTC.

This clonotype appeared a few times. This chain connects TRBV7-3 to TRBJ1-2, with no clear D. The CDR3 spans 17 residues. Germline values: CDR1 SGHTA, CDR2 FQGTGA. Trimming removed 8 bases at V and 3 bases at J, with 25 bases between. The chain's CDR3 is CASAGEGSTQRYYGYTF. The CDR3 DNA reads as TGTGCCAGCGCCGGGGAGGGCTCAACGCAGCGTTACTATGGCTACACCTTC.

This clonotype was seen a handful of times. This sequence joins TRBV7-2 and TRBJ2-1; D is uncertain. The CDR3 is made up of 15 amino acids. Trimming stripped 4 bases from V and 8 bases from J, with 18 bases between. Germline V CDR1 and CDR2: SGHTA, FQGNSA. The DNA of the CDR3 is TGTGCCAGCAGCTCCCGGAATCCCCGAGTCCATGAGCAGTTCTTC. Its translation is CASSSRNPRVHEQFF.

In this sample, this clonotype turned up many times. The chain recombines TRBV10-3 with TRBJ1-2, with 8 nucleotides matching TRBD1. CDR3 length: 14 residues. The junction had 3 bases not matched to a gene; V was cut back by 2 bases and J by 4 bases. Germline V CDR1 and CDR2: ENHRY, SYGVKD. The CDR3 coding sequence is TGTGCCATCAGTGAGGACAGGGGACCCTATGGCTACACCTTC. It codes for CAISEDRGPYGYTF.

The table lists this clonotype with many counts. The chain carries TRBV7-2 and TRBJ1-1, with D uncertain. Germline CDR1 and CDR2: SGHTA and FQGNSA. The CDR3 contains 14 residues. Trimming pared 4 bases from V and 0 bases from J, leaving 9 bases between. CDR3 residues: CASSSQILNTEAFF. As DNA, the CDR3 is TGTGCCAGCAGCTCACAGATTTTGAACACTGAAGCTTTCTTT.